This T cell receptor beta chain was sequenced for a study of cytomegalovirus exposure and HLA in healthy donors. This table comes from immunoSEQ multiplex PCR, and its TCRdb copy is limited to in-frame clones, with some not included. Among some 140,000 clones, approximately 86% were seen once, and the ten largest hold 20% to 25%. This clone came up many times. Its target is unknown. Study-wide points: First-cohort TCR clusters were later found to tend to co-occur in the 120 or so validation repertoires.

V was trimmed by 3 bases and J by 5 bases, leaving 7 bases between them. CDR3 size: 13 residues. CDR1 and CDR2 (germline): MNHNS, SASEGT. The specimen sequenced was PBMCs. This chain connects TRBV6-1 to TRBJ2-2; D ambiguous. This receptor was identified in a man between 18 and 29 years old in good health and CMV-seropositive. In nucleotides, the CDR3 is TGTGCCAGCAGTGAGCGAGAGACCGGGGAGCTGTTTTTT. Amino acids: CASSERETGELFF.